This TCR beta chain was recovered during a study of T cells in Graves' hyperthyroidism and ophthalmopathy. RNA transcripts yielded amplified TCR beta CDR3 regions. First-round RT-PCR of the TCR CDR3 relied on the HTBI primer set. TCRdb reprocessed the multiplex PCR reads via MiXCR and lists one record per CDR3 protein. The sample has hundreds of thousands of distinct CDR3 sequences, 15% to 19% seen once. This clonotype has more than one count but fewer than ten. CDR1 is MGHRA, CDR2 YSYEKL, per germline. The CDR3 is 15 residues long. V trimming: 1 base; J trimming: 6 bases; junction bases outside the gene matches: 5.

The chain has TRBV4-1 and TRBJ1-5, with 8 bases lining up with TRBD1. This clonotype was sampled from a woman aged 18-29 years with Graves' hyperthyroidism. Sequencing used blood. CDR3 DNA sequence: TGCGCCAGCAGCCAAGTGGACAGGGAAGGTCAGCCCCAGCATTTT. It codes for CASSQVDREGQPQHF.